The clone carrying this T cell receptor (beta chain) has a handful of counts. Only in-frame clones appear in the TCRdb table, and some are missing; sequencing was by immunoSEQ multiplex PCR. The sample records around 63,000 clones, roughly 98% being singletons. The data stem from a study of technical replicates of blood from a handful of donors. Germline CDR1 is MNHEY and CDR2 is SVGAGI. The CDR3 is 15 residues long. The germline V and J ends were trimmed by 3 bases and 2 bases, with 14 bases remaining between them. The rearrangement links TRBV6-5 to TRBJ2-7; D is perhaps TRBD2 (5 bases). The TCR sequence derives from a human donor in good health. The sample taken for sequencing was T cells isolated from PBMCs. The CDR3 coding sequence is TGTGCCAGCAGTTATCGCAGGACTGGCCCCTACGAGCAGTACTTC. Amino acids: CASSYRRTGPYEQYF.